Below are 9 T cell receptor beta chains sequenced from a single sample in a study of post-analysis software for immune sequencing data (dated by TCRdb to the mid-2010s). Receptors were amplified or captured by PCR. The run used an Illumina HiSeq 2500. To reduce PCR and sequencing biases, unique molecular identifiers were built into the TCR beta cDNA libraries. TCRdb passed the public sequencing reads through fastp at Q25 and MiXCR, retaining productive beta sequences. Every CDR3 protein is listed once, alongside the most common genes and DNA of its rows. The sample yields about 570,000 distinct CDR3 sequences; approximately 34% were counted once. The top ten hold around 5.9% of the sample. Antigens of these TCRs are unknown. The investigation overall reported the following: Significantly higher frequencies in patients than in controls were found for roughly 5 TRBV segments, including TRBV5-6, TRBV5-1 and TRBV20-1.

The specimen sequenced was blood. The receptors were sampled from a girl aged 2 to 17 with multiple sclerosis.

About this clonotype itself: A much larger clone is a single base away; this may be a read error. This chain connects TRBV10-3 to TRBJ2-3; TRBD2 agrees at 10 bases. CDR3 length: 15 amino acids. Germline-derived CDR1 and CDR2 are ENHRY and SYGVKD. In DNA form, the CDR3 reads TGTGCCTCGCGTCTAGCGGGGGAGATCACAGATACGCACTATTTT. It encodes CASRLAGEITDTHYF.

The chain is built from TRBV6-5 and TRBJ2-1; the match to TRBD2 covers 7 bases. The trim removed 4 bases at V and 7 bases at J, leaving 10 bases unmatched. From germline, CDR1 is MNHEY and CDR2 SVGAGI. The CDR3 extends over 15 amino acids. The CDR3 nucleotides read TGTGCCAGCAGTTTGAGGGCGGGGGACGTTAATGAGCAGTTCTTC. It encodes CASSLRAGDVNEQFF.

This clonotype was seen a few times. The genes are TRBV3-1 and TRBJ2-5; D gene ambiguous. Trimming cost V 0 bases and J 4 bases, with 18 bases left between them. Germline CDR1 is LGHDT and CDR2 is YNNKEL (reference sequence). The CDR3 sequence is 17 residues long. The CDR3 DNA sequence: TGTGCCAGCAGCCAAGAAGGGAACCACCCTACAAGAGAGACCCAGTACTTC. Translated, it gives CASSQEGNHPTRETQYF.

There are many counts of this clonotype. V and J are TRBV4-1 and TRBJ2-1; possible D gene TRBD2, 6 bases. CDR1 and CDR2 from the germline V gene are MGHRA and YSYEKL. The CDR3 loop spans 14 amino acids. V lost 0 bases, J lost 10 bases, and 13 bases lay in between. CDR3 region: CASSQELASREQFF. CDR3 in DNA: TGCGCCAGCAGCCAAGAACTAGCCTCCAGGGAGCAGTTCTTC.

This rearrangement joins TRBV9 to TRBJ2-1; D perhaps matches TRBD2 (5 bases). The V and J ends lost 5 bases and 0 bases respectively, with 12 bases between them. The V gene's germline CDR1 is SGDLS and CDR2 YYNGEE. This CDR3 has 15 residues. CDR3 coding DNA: TGTGCCAGCAGGCCGGGAAGGAGCTCCTACAATGAGCAGTTCTTC. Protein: CASRPGRSSYNEQFF.

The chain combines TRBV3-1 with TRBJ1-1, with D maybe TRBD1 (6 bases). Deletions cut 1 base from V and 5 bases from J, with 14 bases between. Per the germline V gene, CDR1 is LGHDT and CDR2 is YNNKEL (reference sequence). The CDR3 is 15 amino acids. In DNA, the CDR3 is TGTGCCAGCAGCCAAGTATCAGGGGTTGGGACTGAAGCTTTCTTT. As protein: CASSQVSGVGTEAFF.

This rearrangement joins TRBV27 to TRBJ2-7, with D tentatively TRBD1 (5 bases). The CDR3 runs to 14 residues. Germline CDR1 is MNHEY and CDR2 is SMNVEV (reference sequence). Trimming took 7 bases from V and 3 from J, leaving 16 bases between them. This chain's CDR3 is CASIRRQRRYEQYF. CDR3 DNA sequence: TGTGCCAGCATCCGGCGACAGCGTCGCTACGAGCAGTACTTC.

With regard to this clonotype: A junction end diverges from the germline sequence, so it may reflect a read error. Here the CDR3 reads CASSSKGGSNEQVF. DNA of the CDR3: TGTGCCAGCAGTTCCAAAGGAGGGTCCAATGAGCAGGTCTTC. V gene TRBV12-3 or TRBV12-4 combines with J gene TRBJ2-1; D perhaps matches TRBD2 (6 bases). The CDR3 sequence is 14 residues long.

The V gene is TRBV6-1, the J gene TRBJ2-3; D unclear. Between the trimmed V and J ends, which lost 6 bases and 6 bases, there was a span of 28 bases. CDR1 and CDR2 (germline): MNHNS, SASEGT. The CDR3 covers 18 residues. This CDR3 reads CASSQAALRVVWRDTQYF. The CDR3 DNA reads TGTGCCAGCAGCCAGGCCGCTCTACGGGTGGTTTGGCGGGATACGCAGTATTTT.